The present T cell receptor (beta chain) was sequenced within a study of T cells expressing NK-cell markers. This CDR3 comprises 14 residues. Germline V CDR1 and CDR2: SGHVS, FQNEAQ. What made the TCR beta cDNA was 5'RACE template switching with UMIs. After re-calling the 5' RACE reads, TCRdb lists one entry per CDR3 protein, DNA absent. The table lists fewer than 200,000 distinct CDR3 sequences. This TCR came from a woman between 18 and 70 years old in good health. Sequencing was performed on blood T cells: a sorted CD56 or NKG2C T cell subset, CD4+ or CD8+ T cells, or bulk PBMC T cells (not recorded which). The rearrangement links TRBV7-8 to TRBJ2-3; checking the TCRdb D call of TRBD2 is not possible without DNA. The CDR3 reads CASSLMGRSDTQYF.